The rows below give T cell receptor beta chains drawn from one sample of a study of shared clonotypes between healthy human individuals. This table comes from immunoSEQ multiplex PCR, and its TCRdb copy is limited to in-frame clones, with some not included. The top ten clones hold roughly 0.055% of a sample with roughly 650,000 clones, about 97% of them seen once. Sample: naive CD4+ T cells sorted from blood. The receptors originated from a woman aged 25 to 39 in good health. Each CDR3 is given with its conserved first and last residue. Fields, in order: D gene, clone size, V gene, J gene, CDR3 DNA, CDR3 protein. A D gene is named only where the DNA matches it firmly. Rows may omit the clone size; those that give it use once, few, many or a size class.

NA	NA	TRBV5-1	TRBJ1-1	TGCGCCAGCAGCCCCGGGGAGAACACTGAAGCTTTCTTT	CASSPGENTEAFF
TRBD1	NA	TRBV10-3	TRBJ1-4	TGTGCCATCAGTAAAACCGGGACAGGGGGCGGGTGGACTAATGAAAAACTGTTTTTT	CAISKTGTGGGWTNEKLFF
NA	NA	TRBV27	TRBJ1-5	TGTGCCAGCAGTCCACTGGGCGTCTATCAGCCCCAGCATTTT	CASSPLGVYQPQHF
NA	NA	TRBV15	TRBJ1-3	TGTGCCACCAGCAGAGTTGAAAACACCATATATTTT	CATSRVENTIYF
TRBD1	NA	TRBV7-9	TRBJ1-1	TGTGCCAGCAGCCTCAGGACAGGGAGCGCTGAAGCTTTCTTT	CASSLRTGSAEAFF
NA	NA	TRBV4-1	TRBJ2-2	TGCGCCAGCAGCCAAGTGAACGGGATGAGATACGTCGACGGGGGTGGGGAGCTGTTTTTT	CASSQVNGMRYVDGGGELFF
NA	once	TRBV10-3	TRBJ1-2	TGTGCCATCACCTCCACCGGGGACTATGGCTACACCTTC	CAITSTGDYGYTF
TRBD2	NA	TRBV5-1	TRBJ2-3	TGCGCCAGCAGCGTTGGACTAGCGGGAGTAGGTGCAGATACGCAGTATTTT	CASSVGLAGVGADTQYF
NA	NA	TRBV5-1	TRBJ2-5	TGCGCCAGCAGCTTTTCCGAAGAGACCCAGTACTTC	CASSFSEETQYF
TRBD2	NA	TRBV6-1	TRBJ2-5	TGTGCCAGCAGACCCCGGACTAGCGGACAAGAGACCCAGTACTTC	CASRPRTSGQETQYF
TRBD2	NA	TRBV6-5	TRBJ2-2	TGTGCCAGCAGTAAAGTAGCGGGGAACACCGGGGAGCTGTTTTTT	CASSKVAGNTGELFF
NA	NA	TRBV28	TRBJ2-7	TGTGCCAGCGCCACAGGGCCAAGCTCCTACGAGCAGTACTTC	CASATGPSSYEQYF
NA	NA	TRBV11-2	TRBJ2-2	TGTGCCAGCAGCGATAGTTGGAGGGTTAACACCGGGGAGCTGTTTTTT	CASSDSWRVNTGELFF
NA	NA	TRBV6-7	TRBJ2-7	TGTGCCTGCCAAGAGGCGGCGGTTAAGAGCTCCTACGAGCAGTACTTC	CACQEAAVKSSYEQYF
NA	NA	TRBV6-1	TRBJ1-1	TGTGCCAGCAAAAATGCAGGGGTCACTGAAGCTTTCTTT	CASKNAGVTEAFF
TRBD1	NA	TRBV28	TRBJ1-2	TGTGCCAGCAGTACGACAGGGCAGTATCGAGATGGCTACACCTTC	CASSTTGQYRDGYTF
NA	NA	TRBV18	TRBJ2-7	TGTGCCAGCTCACCGTCGACATGGGCCGAGCAGTACTTC	CASSPSTWAEQYF
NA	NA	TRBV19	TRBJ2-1	TGTGCCAGTAGTAAGGGGGGAGAAGACAATGAGCAGTTCTTC	CASSKGGEDNEQFF
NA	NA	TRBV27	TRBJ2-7	TGTGCCAGCAGTTTATCTCGGGGTACCTACGAGCAGTACTTC	CASSLSRGTYEQYF
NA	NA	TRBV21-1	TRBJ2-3	TGTGCCAGCAGAGGGTATTGGGATACGCAGTATTTT	CASRGYWDTQYF
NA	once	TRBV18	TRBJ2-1	TGTGCCAGCTCCGCAGGACAAGGCCGCTACAATGAGCAGTTCTTC	CASSAGQGRYNEQFF
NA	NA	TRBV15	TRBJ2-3	TGTGCCACCAGCAGAGATATCCGGGGGTCCACAGATACGCAGTATTTT	CATSRDIRGSTDTQYF
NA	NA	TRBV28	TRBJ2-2	TGTGCCAGCAGTATGTGGGAGATACCCGGGGAGCTGTTTTTT	CASSMWEIPGELFF
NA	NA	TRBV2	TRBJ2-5	TGTGCCACCTCCAAGGGAGTTTACCAAGAGACCCAGTACTTC	CATSKGVYQETQYF
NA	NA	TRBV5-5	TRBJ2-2	TGTGCCAGCAGCCCGGGACTGGGCTTCCCCGGGGAGCTGTTTTTT	CASSPGLGFPGELFF
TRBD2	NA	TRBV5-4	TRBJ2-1	TGTGCCAGTAGCGGGAGAAACAATGAGCAGTTCTTC	CASSGRNNEQFF
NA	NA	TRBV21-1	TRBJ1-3	TGTGCCAGCAGGAAACATCTACTTGGAGGAAACACCATATATTTT	CASRKHLLGGNTIYF
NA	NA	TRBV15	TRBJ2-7	TGTGCCACCAGCAGAGCTGGTGGGGGATCCTACGAGCAGTACTTC	CATSRAGGGSYEQYF
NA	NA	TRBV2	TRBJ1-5	TGTGCCAGCAGTGAATGGTACAGGGAGGTGGGAGGCCAGCCCCAGCATTTT	CASSEWYREVGGQPQHF
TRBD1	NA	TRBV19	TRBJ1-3	TGTGCCAGTAGTATAGACCTACGACAGGGTGCTGGAAACACCATATATTTT	CASSIDLRQGAGNTIYF
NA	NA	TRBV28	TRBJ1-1	TGTGCCAGCGGTGGTTCCCCAGAAGCTTTCTTT	CASGGSPEAFF
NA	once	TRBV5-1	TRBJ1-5	TGCGCCAGCAGCGCGGGAGAGGCAAATAGCAATCAGCCCCAGCATTTT	CASSAGEANSNQPQHF
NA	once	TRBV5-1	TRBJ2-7	TGCGCCAGCAGCTTGTTTGGGGGGCCCAGGGGACTCCCCTACGAGCAGTACTTC	CASSLFGGPRGLPYEQYF
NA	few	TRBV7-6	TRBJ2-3	TGTGCCAGCAGCTTAGTCCTCTTGGATACGCAGTATTTT	CASSLVLLDTQYF
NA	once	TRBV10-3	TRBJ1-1	TGTGCCATCAGTGAGTCTTGGATGGGGGCTTTCTTT	CAISESWMGAFF
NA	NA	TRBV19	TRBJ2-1	TGTGCCAGTAGTACAGCAGAACGGGGCTACAATGAGCAGTTCTTC	CASSTAERGYNEQFF
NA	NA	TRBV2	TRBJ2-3	TGTGCCAGCAGTGCCAATCTGGTGTTCACAGATACGCAGTATTTT	CASSANLVFTDTQYF
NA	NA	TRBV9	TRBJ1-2	TGTGCCAGCAGCACCGACACTTCCTCCTATGGCTACACCTTC	CASSTDTSSYGYTF
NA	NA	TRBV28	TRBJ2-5	TGTGCCAGCACCTCCGAGGGGGGAGGTCAAGAGACCCAGTACTTC	CASTSEGGGQETQYF
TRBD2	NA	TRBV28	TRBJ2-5	TGTGCCAGCAGTTTATCTAGCGGGTCCCAAGAGACCCAGTACTTC	CASSLSSGSQETQYF
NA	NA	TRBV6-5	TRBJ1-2	TGTGCCAGCAGTTACACGGGGTCCTATGGCTACACCTTC	CASSYTGSYGYTF